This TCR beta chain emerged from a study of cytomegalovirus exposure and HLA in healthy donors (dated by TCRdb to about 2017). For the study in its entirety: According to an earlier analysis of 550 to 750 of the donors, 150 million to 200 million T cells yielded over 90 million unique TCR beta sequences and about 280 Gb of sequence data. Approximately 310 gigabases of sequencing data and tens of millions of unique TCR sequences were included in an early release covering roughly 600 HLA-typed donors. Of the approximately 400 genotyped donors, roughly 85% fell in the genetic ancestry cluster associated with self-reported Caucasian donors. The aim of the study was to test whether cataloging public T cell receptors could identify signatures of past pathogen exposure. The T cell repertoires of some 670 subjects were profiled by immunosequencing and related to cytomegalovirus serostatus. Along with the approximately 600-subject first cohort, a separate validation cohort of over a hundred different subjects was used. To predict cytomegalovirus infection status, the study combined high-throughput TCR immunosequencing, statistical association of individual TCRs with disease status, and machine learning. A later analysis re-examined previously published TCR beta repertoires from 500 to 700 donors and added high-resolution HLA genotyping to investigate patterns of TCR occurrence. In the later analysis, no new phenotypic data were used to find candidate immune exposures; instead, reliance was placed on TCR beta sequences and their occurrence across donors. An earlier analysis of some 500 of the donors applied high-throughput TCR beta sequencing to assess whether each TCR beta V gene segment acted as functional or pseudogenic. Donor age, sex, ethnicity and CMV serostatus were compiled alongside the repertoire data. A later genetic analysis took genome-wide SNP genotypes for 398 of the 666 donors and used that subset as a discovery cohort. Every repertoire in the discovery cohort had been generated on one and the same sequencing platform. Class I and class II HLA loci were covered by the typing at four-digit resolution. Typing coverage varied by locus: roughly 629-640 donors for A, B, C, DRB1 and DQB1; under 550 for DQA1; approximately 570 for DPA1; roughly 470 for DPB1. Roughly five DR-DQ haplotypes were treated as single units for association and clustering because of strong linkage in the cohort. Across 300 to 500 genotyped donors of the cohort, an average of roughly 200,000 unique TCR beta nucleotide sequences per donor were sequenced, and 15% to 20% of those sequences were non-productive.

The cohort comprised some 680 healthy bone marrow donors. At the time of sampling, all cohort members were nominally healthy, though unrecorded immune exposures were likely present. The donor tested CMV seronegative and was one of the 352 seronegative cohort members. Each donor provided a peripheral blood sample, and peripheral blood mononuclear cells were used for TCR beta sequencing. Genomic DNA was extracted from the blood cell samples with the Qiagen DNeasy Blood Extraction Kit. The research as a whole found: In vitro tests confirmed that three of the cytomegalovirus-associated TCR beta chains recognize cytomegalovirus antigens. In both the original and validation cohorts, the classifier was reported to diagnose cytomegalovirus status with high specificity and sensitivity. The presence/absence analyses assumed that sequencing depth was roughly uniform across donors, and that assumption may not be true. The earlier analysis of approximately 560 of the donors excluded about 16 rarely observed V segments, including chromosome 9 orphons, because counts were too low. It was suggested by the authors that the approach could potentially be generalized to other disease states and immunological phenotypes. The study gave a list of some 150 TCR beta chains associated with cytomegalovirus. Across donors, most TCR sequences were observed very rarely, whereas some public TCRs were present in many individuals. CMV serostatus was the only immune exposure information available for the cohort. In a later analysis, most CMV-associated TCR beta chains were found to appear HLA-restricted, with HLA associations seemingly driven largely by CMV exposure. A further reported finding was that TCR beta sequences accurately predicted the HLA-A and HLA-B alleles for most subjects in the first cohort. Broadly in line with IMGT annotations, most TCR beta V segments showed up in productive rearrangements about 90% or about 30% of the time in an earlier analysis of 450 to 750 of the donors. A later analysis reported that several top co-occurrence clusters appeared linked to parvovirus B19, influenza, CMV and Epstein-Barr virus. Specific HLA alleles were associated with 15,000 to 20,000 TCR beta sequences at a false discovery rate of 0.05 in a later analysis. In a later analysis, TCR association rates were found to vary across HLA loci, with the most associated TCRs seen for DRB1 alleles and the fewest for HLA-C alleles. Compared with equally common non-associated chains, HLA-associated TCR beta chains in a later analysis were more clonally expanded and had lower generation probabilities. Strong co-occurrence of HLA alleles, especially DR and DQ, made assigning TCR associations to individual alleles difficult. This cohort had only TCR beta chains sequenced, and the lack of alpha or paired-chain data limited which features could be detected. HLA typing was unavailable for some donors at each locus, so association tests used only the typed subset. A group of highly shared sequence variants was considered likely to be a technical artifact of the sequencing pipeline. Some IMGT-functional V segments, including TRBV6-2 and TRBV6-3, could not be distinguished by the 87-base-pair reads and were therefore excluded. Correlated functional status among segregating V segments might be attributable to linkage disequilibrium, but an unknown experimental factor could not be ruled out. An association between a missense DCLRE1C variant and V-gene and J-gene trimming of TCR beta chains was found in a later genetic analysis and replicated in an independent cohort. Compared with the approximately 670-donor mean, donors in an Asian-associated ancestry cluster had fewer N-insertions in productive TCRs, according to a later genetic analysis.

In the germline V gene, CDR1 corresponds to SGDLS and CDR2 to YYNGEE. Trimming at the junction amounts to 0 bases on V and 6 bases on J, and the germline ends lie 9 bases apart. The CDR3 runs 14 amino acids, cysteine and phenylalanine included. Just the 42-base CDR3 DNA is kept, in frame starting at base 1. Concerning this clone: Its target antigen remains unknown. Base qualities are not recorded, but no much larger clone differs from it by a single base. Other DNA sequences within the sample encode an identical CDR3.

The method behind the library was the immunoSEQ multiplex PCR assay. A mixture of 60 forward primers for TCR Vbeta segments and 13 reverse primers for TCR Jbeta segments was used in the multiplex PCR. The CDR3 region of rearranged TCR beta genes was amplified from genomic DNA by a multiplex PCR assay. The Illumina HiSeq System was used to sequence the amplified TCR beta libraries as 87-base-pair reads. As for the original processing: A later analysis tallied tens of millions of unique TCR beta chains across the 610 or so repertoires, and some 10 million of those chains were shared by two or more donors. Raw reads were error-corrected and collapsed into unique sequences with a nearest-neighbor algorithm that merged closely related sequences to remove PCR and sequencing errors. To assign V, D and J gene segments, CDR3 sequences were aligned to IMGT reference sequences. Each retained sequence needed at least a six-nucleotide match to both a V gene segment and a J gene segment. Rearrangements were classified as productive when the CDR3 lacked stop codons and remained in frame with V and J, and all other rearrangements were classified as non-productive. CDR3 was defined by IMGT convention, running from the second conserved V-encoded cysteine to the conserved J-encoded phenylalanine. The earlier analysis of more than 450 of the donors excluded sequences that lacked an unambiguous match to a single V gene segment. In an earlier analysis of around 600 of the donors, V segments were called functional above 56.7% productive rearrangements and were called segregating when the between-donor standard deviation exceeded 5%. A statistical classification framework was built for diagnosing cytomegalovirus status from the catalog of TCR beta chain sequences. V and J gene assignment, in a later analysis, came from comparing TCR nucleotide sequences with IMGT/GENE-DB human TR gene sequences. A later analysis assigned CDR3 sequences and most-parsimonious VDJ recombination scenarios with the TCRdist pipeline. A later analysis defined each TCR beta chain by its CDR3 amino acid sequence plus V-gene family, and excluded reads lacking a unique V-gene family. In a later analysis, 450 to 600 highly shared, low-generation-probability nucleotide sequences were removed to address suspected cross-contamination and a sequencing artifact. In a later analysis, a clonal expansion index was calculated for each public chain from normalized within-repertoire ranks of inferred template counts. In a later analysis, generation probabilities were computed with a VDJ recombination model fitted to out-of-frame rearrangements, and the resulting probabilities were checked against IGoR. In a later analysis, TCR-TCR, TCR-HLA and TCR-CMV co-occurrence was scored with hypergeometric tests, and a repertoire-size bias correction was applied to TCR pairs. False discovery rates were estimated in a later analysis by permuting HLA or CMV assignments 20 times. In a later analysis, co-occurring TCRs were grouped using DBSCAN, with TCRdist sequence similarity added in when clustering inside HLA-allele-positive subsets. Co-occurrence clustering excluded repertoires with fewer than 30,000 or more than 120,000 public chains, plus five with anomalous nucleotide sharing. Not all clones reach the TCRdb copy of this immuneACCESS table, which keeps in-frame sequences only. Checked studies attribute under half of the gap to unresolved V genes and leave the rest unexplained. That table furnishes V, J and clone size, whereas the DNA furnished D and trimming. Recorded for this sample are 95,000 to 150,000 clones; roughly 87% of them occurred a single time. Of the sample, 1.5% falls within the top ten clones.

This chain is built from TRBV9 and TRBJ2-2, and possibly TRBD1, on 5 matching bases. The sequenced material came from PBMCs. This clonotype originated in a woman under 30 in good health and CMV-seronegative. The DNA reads TGTGCCAGCAGCGTAGGTGGGGCGGCCGGGGAGCTGTTTTTT. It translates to CASSVGGAAGELFF.